The 10 T cell receptor beta chains listed next were all sequenced from one sample in a study of T cells after yellow fever vaccination. TCRdb called the 5' RACE reads again in MiXCR, with one record for every CDR3 protein. Among hundreds of thousands of distinct CDR3 sequences listed, 8.5% to 9% were seen once. The sample in question was PBMCs, obtained on the day of the first yellow fever vaccination. The receptor set was obtained from a man between 18 and 35 years old who received the YFV17D yellow fever vaccine.

This clonotype was picked up a small number of times. The chain employs TRBV3-1 and TRBJ2-4; TRBD1 might be the D (6 bases). The CDR3 covers 12 residues. The germline gives CDR1 LGHDT, CDR2 YNNKEL (reference sequence). The ends were cut back, 6 bases at V and 5 bases at J, with 8 bases in the middle. CDR3: CASRGAENIQYF. The CDR3 nucleotides read TGTGCCAGCAGGGGGGCAGAAAACATTCAGTACTTC.

The rearrangement joins TRBV18 to TRBJ1-2; D ambiguous. V lost 3 bases to trimming and J lost 0 bases, with 14 bases between them. The CDR3 sequence is 16 residues long. Germline-derived CDR1 and CDR2 are KGHSH and LQKENI. CDR3 DNA: TGTGCCAGCTCACCGGACCTTTTTACCTCTAACTATGGCTACACCTTC. This encodes CASSPDLFTSNYGYTF.

The sample holds many counts of this clonotype. Here the CDR3 reads CASSGPGTVDNEQFF. The CDR3, as DNA: TGCGCCAGCAGTGGTCCCGGGACGGTGGACAATGAGCAGTTCTTC. The chain links TRBV10-1 to TRBJ2-1; possibly TRBD1 or TRBD2 for D (5 bases each). The V end was cut by 4 bases, the J end by 5 bases, with 15 bases between. The CDR3 is 15 amino acids. Germline V CDR1 and CDR2: WNHNN, SYGVQD (reference sequence).

This clonotype was observed many times. The chain is built from TRBV29-1 and TRBJ2-5; D is unresolved. Trimming cost V 4 bases and J 5 bases, with 11 bases left between them. From germline, CDR1 is SQVTM and CDR2 ANQGSEA. This CDR3 is 12 amino acids long. CDR3 bases: TGCAGCGTTGGGTGGGCGACTGAGACCCAGTACTTC. Translating it yields CSVGWATETQYF.

This clonotype was recorded at least ten times. J is TRBJ2-1 and V is TRBV7-2, with 10 bases that match TRBD2. This CDR3 is built from 15 residues. The ends lost 5 bases at V and 3 bases at J; junction bases unmatched: 4. Germline assignment: CDR1 SGHTA and CDR2 FQGNSA. CDR3 amino acids: CASSPGTSDYNEQFF. CDR3 sequence (DNA): TGTGCCAGCAGCCCCGGGACTAGCGACTACAATGAGCAGTTCTTC.

At least ten counts were recorded for this clonotype. This chain connects TRBV7-3 to TRBJ1-6; 9 bases are shared with TRBD1. Germline V gene lookup returns CDR1 SGHTA and CDR2 FQGTGA. CDR3 length equals 15 residues. J lost 9 bases, V lost 5 bases, and 8 bases had no gene match. The CDR3 nucleotides are TGTGCCAGCAGCGCTGGGGGACAGGGCCGTTCACCCCTCCACTTT. Its translation is CASSAGGQGRSPLHF.

This clonotype was observed at least ten times. The chain links TRBV7-2 to TRBJ2-1, with 9 nucleotides matching TRBD1. J lost 6 bases, V lost 3 bases, and 6 bases had no gene match. Per germline, CDR1 SGHTA and CDR2 FQGNSA. This CDR3 has 15 residues. CDR3 coding DNA: TGTGCCAGCAGCTTGGACAGGGGTAGGGGCAATGAGCAGTTCTTC. Translation gives CASSLDRGRGNEQFF.

This clonotype was seen more than once but under ten times. The chain employs TRBV3-1 and TRBJ2-3; 8 nucleotides line up with TRBD2. The junction had 11 bases not matched to a gene; V was cut back by 1 base and J by 2 bases. The CDR3 has 18 residues. Germline loops: CDR1 LGHDT, CDR2 YNNKEL (reference sequence). The CDR3 protein is CASSQGRPLAVITDTQYF. The CDR3 nucleotides are TGTGCCAGCAGCCAAGGAAGACCACTAGCGGTGATCACAGATACGCAGTATTTT.

This clonotype appeared many times. This chain uses TRBV4-2 with TRBJ2-3; TRBD2 agrees at 10 bases. The CDR3 length is 17 residues. Germline trimming cut 2 bases from V and 7 bases from J; bases unmatched to any gene: 12. CDR1 LGHNA and CDR2 YNFKEQ come from the germline V gene. The CDR3 is CASSQSRSSGGANTQYF. DNA for the CDR3: TGTGCCAGCAGCCAATCCCGGTCCAGCGGGGGGGCAAATACGCAGTATTTT.

In its sample, this clonotype was seen a few times. This sequence joins TRBV5-1 and TRBJ1-2, with D hard to call. Deletions cut 0 bases from V and 8 bases from J, with 11 bases between. CDR1 and CDR2 from the germline V gene are SGHRS and YFSETQ. The CDR3 runs to 13 residues. CDR3 in DNA: TGCGCCAGCAGCTTGGAGGGATCCTGGGGCTACACCTTC. Protein product: CASSLEGSWGYTF. Combining the CDR3 with reference TRBV5-1 and TRBJ1-2 gives the whole variable domain KAGVTQTPRYLIKTRGQQVTLSCSPISGHRSVSWYQQTPGQGLQFLFEYFSETQRNKGNFPGRFSGRQFSNSRSEMNVSTLELGDSALYLCASSLEGSWGYTFGSGTRLTVV.